The 3 T cell receptor beta chains in this list originate from one sample, sequenced in a study of T cell changes during pregnancy in multiple sclerosis. Measured with immunoSEQ multiplex PCR; TCRdb has only the in-frame clones, and not every one. This sample has roughly 75,000 clones, with 80% to 95% found just once. Sequencing was performed on peripheral blood, taken in the third trimester of pregnancy. The receptors derive from a female donor in good health, enrolled as a control in a pregnancy study.

J is TRBJ1-2 and V is TRBV29-1; D is undetermined. The V gene lost 5 bases and the J gene lost 6 bases, with 19 bases spanning the gap. Germline V gives CDR1 SQVTM, CDR2 ANQGSEA. The length of the CDR3 is 14 residues. DNA of the CDR3: TGCAGCGTTTTAGGACGAGGAGGACTGAATGGCTACACCTTC. Protein product: CSVLGRGGLNGYTF.

This clone was counted a single time. V gene TRBV15 combines with J gene TRBJ1-5; D unclear. V dropped 0 bases and J dropped 6 bases, with 15 bases sitting between them. Germline lookup yields CDR1 LNHNV and CDR2 YYDKDF (reference sequence). CDR3 length: 16 residues. The CDR3 spells CATSRDGTAGFQPQHF. As DNA, the CDR3 is TGTGCCACCAGCAGAGATGGCACGGCAGGCTTTCAGCCCCAGCATTTT.

The chain uses TRBV7-2 and TRBJ1-2; TRBD1 matches at 7 bases. Germline-derived CDR1 and CDR2 are SGHTA and FQGNSA. Trimming removed 7 bases from V and 7 bases from J; junction bases left unmatched: 15. There are 15 residues in the CDR3. Written as DNA, the CDR3 is TGTGCCAGCACCCAGACAAAGGGGGCGCACGGTGGCTACACCTTC. Translated, it gives CASTQTKGAHGGYTF.